Below are 16 T cell receptor beta chains sequenced from a single sample in a study of blood T cells in healthy people across ages. The use of a sample-barcoded 5' primer and a J-beta primer mix characterized a second PCR of roughly 7 to 12 cycles. TCRdb redid the calling of the 5' RACE reads with MiXCR, one entry per CDR3 protein. This table holds around 520,000 distinct CDR3 sequences, about 26% found once. The same sample was also used in a study of T cells of mothers and their children.

Sample: blood. All receptors derive from a boy between 2 and 10 years old in good health.

On this clonotype itself: Since a much larger clone is just one base distant, this may be a read error. The J gene is TRBJ2-5, the V gene TRBV7-2; 14 nucleotides match TRBD2. The length of the CDR3 is 16 residues. Germline CDR1 and CDR2: SGHTA and FQGNSA. This CDR3 is CASRRGTSGSGETLYF. The CDR3 DNA sequence: TGTGCCAGCAGGCGCGGGACTAGCGGGAGTGGTGAGACCCTGTACTTC.

The chain is built from TRBV20-1 and TRBJ2-3; D perhaps matches TRBD2 (6 bases). V was cut by 6 bases and J by 4 bases, with 17 bases left in between. This CDR3 contains 14 residues. Per the germline V gene, CDR1 is DFQATT and CDR2 is SNEGSKA (reference sequence). The CDR3 loop is CSAREARDADTQYF. The CDR3 bases are TGCAGTGCGAGGGAGGCGCGGGATGCAGATACGCAGTATTTT.

This clonotype was found a few times. The chain carries TRBV9 and TRBJ1-2; 12 bases line up with TRBD1. V lost 4 bases, J lost 8 bases, and 9 bases stayed unmatched. The CDR3 extends over 15 amino acids. CDR1 and CDR2 (germline): SGDLS, YYNGEE. CDR3 in DNA: TGTGCCAGCAGCAACCCTCGGGACAGGGGGCTAGGCTACACCTTC. It encodes CASSNPRDRGLGYTF.

The J gene is TRBJ2-6, the V gene TRBV4-3, with unresolved D. The CDR3 covers 15 residues. V gave up 1 base and J gave up 2 bases, with 6 bases separating them. CDR1 is LGHNA and CDR2 is YSLEER in the germline V gene. This chain's CDR3 is CASSQGYAGANVLTF. CDR3 nucleotides: TGCGCCAGCAGCCAAGGGTATGCTGGGGCCAACGTCCTGACTTTC.

V gene TRBV30 combines with J gene TRBJ1-5; D possibly corresponds to TRBD1 (5 bases). CDR1 and CDR2 (germline): GTSNPN, SVGIG (reference sequence). Trimming pared 0 bases from V and 5 bases from J, leaving 11 bases between. The CDR3 runs 14 residues. In DNA, the CDR3 is TGTGCCTGGAGTGTGAAGGGCAGGGATCAGCCCCAGCATTTT. It translates to CAWSVKGRDQPQHF.

A few counts support this clonotype. The J gene is TRBJ1-2, the V gene TRBV6-1, with D possibly being TRBD1 (6 bases). The V gene's germline CDR1 is MNHNS and CDR2 SASEGT. The CDR3 has 15 residues. Trimming removed 0 bases from V and 6 bases from J, with 14 bases in between. Written as DNA, the CDR3 is TGTGCCAGCAGTGAAGCATCCCGGGGGGCGGATGGCTACACCTTC. The encoded protein is CASSEASRGADGYTF.

The genes are TRBV5-1 and TRBJ2-1; 7 bases agree with TRBD1. This CDR3 has 15 residues. Germline loops: CDR1 SGHRS, CDR2 YFSETQ. Germline trimming cut 3 bases from V and 0 bases from J; bases unmatched to any gene: 3. CDR3 nucleotide sequence: TGCGCCAGCAGCTGGGGACAGAACTCCTACAATGAGCAGTTCTTC. It encodes CASSWGQNSYNEQFF. The variable domain in full, completed from reference TRBV5-1 and TRBJ2-1, reads KAGVTQTPRYLIKTRGQQVTLSCSPISGHRSVSWYQQTPGQGLQFLFEYFSETQRNKGNFPGRFSGRQFSNSRSEMNVSTLELGDSALYLCASSWGQNSYNEQFFGPGTRLTVL.

This clonotype was seen only a few times. The CDR3 region is CASSGDISGEQFF. CDR3 DNA: TGTGCCAGCAGCGGGGACATATCAGGGGAGCAGTTCTTC. The chain couples TRBV7-2 to TRBJ2-1, with D perhaps TRBD1 (6 bases). V shed 5 bases and J shed 10 bases, with 15 bases lying between them. The CDR3 loop spans 13 amino acids. Germline CDR1 reads SGHTA; CDR2 reads FQGNSA. Complete variable domain (other parts from reference TRBV7-2 and TRBJ2-1): GAGVSQSPSNKVTEKGKDVELRCDPISGHTALYWYRQSLGQGLEFLIYFQGNSAPDKSGLPSDRFSAERTGGSVSTLTIQRTQQEDSAVYLCASSGDISGEQFFGPGTRLTVL.

This chain joins TRBV7-2 and TRBJ1-1, with no clear D. Trimming took 5 bases from V and 1 from J, leaving 11 bases between them. Germline V gives CDR1 SGHTA, CDR2 FQGNSA. The CDR3 has 14 residues. CDR3 sequence: CASSRGRSNTEAFF. The CDR3 DNA sequence: TGTGCCAGCAGCCGCGGACGGTCGAACACTGAAGCTTTCTTT. Full variable domain (missing parts from reference TRBV7-2 and TRBJ1-1): GAGVSQSPSNKVTEKGKDVELRCDPISGHTALYWYRQSLGQGLEFLIYFQGNSAPDKSGLPSDRFSAERTGGSVSTLTIQRTQQEDSAVYLCASSRGRSNTEAFFGQGTRLTVV.

The chain recombines TRBV12-3 or TRBV12-4 with TRBJ2-5; 12 bases fit TRBD2. Germline trimming cut 6 bases from V and 3 bases from J; bases unmatched to any gene: 5. The CDR3 runs 15 residues. In DNA, the CDR3 is TGTGCCAGCAGACCGACTAGCGGGGGTGAAGAGACCCAGTACTTC. Amino acids: CASRPTSGGEETQYF.

This clonotype has ten or more counts. The V and J genes are TRBV7-2 and TRBJ2-5; 12 positions agree with TRBD2. J gave up 5 bases and V 5 bases, and 3 bases lay outside the gene matches. Germline lookup yields CDR1 SGHTA and CDR2 FQGNSA. The CDR3 length is 14 residues. This CDR3 reads CASSRLAGAETQYF. The CDR3 region has the DNA TGTGCCAGCAGCCGACTAGCGGGAGCGGAGACCCAGTACTTC.

The J gene is TRBJ2-1, the V gene TRBV29-1; D gene ambiguous. The J call may be in error: the DNA end matches TRBJ2-7 better. The CDR3 contains 13 residues. Germline CDR1 SQVTM, CDR2 ANQGSEA. The CDR3 nucleotides read TGCAGCGTTCTGACGACGGTTACCTACGAGCAGTACTTC. It specifies CSVLTTVTYEQYF.

This rearrangement joins TRBV20-1 to TRBJ2-7; 8 positions match TRBD1. CDR3 length: 14 amino acids. Trimming at V came to 5 bases and at J to 2 bases, leaving 8 bases not matched to a gene. Germline-derived CDR1 and CDR2 are DFQATT and SNEGSKA (reference sequence). The CDR3 reads CSAHAGTGAYEQYF. CDR3 DNA: TGCAGTGCTCACGCCGGGACAGGCGCCTACGAGCAGTACTTC.

The chain joins TRBV29-1 to TRBJ2-7, with 11 nucleotides matching TRBD1. V shed 3 bases, J shed 6 bases, and the junction held 1 base outside the gene matches. The CDR3 has 12 residues. Germline V gene sequence: CDR1 SQVTM, CDR2 ANQGSEA. The CDR3 loop reads CSVEGQGGEQYF. The CDR3 nucleotides read TGCAGCGTTGAGGGACAGGGGGGCGAGCAGTACTTC.

The chain combines TRBV25-1 with TRBJ1-5; D possibly corresponds to TRBD1 (5 bases). Germline assignment: CDR1 MGHDK and CDR2 SYGVNS. The CDR3 extends over 14 amino acids. V shed 3 bases and J shed 9 bases, with 15 bases lying between them. CDR3 bases: TGTGCCAGCAGTGACTGGGACGCGTCAGGGCCCCAGCATTTT. Translated: CASSDWDASGPQHF.

In its sample, this clonotype was seen a few times. The CDR3, as DNA: TGTGCCAGCAGAAATAGCGGGAGCTCCTACAATGAGCAGTTCTTC. It yields the protein CASRNSGSSYNEQFF. The chain joins TRBV27 to TRBJ2-1; 9 bases map to TRBD2. The germline V gene has CDR1 MNHEY and CDR2 SMNVEV (reference sequence). CDR3 length equals 15 residues. With 6 bases clipped from V and 0 bases from J, the junction kept 3 bases outside the gene matches.